Described below is a single TCR beta chain sequence and its context. The antigen is not known. CDR1 is KGHSH, CDR2 LQKENI, per germline. CDR3 length: 14 residues. Germline trimming cut 0 bases from V and 4 bases from J; bases unmatched to any gene: 0. Profiling relied on immunoSEQ multiplex PCR, and the TCRdb table lists in-frame clones only, not all of them. The sample has about 100,000 clones, roughly nine tenths seen once. The entry originates in a study of T cell responses to AZD1222 COVID-19 vaccine. Overall study findings and caveats: A reported finding is that nearly half of spike-specific TCRs target unmutated variant regions. The span of vaccine-associated CD4 TCRs extended across spike, with dominance at 160-218 and 743-854.

This TCR came from an adult in good health. Sequencing was performed on peripheral blood, taken on day 0 of AZD1222 vaccination. The genes are TRBV18 and TRBJ2-1; 7 bases are shared with TRBD1. The CDR3 coding sequence is TGTGCCAGCTCACCACCGACAGGGTACAATGAGCAGTTCTTC. Its translation is CASSPPTGYNEQFF.